This is a list of T cell receptor beta chains from one sample in a study of T cells in Graves' hyperthyroidism and ophthalmopathy. MiXCR, applied by TCRdb to the multiplex PCR reads, yields one record per CDR3 protein. In the table there are 300,000 to 450,000 distinct CDR3 sequences, more than 20% of which are singletons. The source material was blood. These receptors were taken from a man aged 50 or older with Graves' hyperthyroidism. CDR3s include the opening cysteine and the closing phenylalanine or tryptophan. The D gene is left open where the match is weak. Rows give clone size only sometimes, using once, few, many, or a class for an expanded clone.

abundance	d_gene	v_gene	j_gene	CDR3nt	CDR3aa
few	.	TRBV19	TRBJ1-6	TGTGCCAGTAGCCGAGGGGTTGACAATTCACCCCTCCACTTT	CASSRGVDNSPLHF
.	.	TRBV20-1	TRBJ1-1	TGCAGTGCTAGTTCCGTGAGCCCTGAAGCTTTCTTT	CSASSVSPEAFF
.	.	TRBV3-1	TRBJ1-6	TGTGCCAGCAGCCAAGAAGGGCATTTTTCTTCACCCCTCCACTTT	CASSQEGHFSSPLHF
few	TRBD1	TRBV5-1	TRBJ1-6	TGCGCCAGCAGCTCCAGAAGACAGGGCTCACCCCTCCACTTT	CASSSRRQGSPLHF
.	.	TRBV12-3/TRBV12-4	TRBJ2-2	TGTGCCAGCACCCTCCTCACCGGGGAGCTGTTTTTT	CASTLLTGELFF
few	.	TRBV2	TRBJ1-1	TGTGCCAGCAGAGGGGGACGTTCGGGCACTGAAGCTTTCTTT	CASRGGRSGTEAFF
many	TRBD2	TRBV7-2	TRBJ2-3	TGTGCCAGCAGCCCGAGAGGTCCGGGAGGTGGCACAGATACGCAGTATTTT	CASSPRGPGGGTDTQYF
few	.	TRBV6-1	TRBJ2-1	TGTGCCAGCAGTGATGTTCCTAGGTATGAGCAGTTCTTC	CASSDVPRYEQFF
.	.	TRBV24-1	TRBJ2-3	TGTGCCACCAACAAGTTGGGTATGCAGTATTTT	CATNKLGMQYF
.	TRBD1	TRBV13	TRBJ2-7	TGTGCCAGCAGCCCCAGGGGGCAGGCCAGGTACGAGCAGTACTTC	CASSPRGQARYEQYF
many	TRBD1	TRBV30	TRBJ2-7	TGTGCCTGGAGTCCACAGGGGCCCTCCTACGAGCAGTACTTC	CAWSPQGPSYEQYF
few	.	TRBV29-1	TRBJ2-2	TGCAGCGTGGCTGGGCAGTCTGGCGGGGAGCTGTTTTTT	CSVAGQSGGELFF
.	.	TRBV7-8	TRBJ1-2	TGTGCCAGCAGCTTAGCCACCACCCTTACAGGACACAATGGCTACACCTTC	CASSLATTLTGHNGYTF
.	.	TRBV27	TRBJ2-1	TGTGCCAGCAGCCCCTTTCTGCAGGAGAAAACCTACAATGAGCAGTTCTTC	CASSPFLQEKTYNEQFF
many	TRBD2	TRBV7-8	TRBJ2-3	TGTGCCAGCAGCTTAGTGGAAGAGGTGGGACTAGTAATCGCAGATACGCAGTATTTT	CASSLVEEVGLVIADTQYF
few	TRBD1	TRBV3-1	TRBJ2-5	TGCGCCAGCAGCCAAGGCGGACAGGTACGGGAGACCCAGTACTTC	CASSQGGQVRETQYF
many	.	TRBV11-2	TRBJ2-1	TGTGCCAGCAGCTTAGGCTCGGCCGGGGGAGCCTACAATGAGCAGTTCTTC	CASSLGSAGGAYNEQFF
.	TRBD1	TRBV2	TRBJ2-1	TGTGCCACGGAGACAGGGCGCAATGAGCAGTTCTTC	CATETGRNEQFF
.	.	TRBV27	TRBJ2-4	TGTGCCAGCAGTGCCATTGACAGTGACATTCAGTACTTC	CASSAIDSDIQYF
.	TRBD2	TRBV19	TRBJ2-2	TGTGCCAGTAGTATAGGTCCTAGCGGGAATTGGTACACCGGGGAGCTGTTTTTT	CASSIGPSGNWYTGELFF
.	.	TRBV5-1	TRBJ2-5	TGCGCCAGCAGCTTGAGGGGTGAAGAGACCCAGTACTTC	CASSLRGEETQYF
many	TRBD2	TRBV20-1	TRBJ2-7	TGCAGTGCTAGAAAGTTCCTACTAGCGGGAGGGCCTTGGTCCTACGAGCAGTACTTC	CSARKFLLAGGPWSYEQYF
many	.	TRBV12-3/TRBV12-4	TRBJ2-2	TGTGCCAGCAGGAATGACGGGAACACCGGGGAGCTGTTTTTT	CASRNDGNTGELFF
.	.	TRBV7-2	TRBJ1-5	TGTGCCAGCAGCCGGGCCCTGAATAGCAATCAGCCCCAGCATTTT	CASSRALNSNQPQHF
.	.	TRBV29-1	TRBJ1-1	TGCAGCGTTTCATTTAGGGGGACTGAAGCTTTCTTT	CSVSFRGTEAFF
.	TRBD1	TRBV24-1	TRBJ1-6	TGTGCCACCAGTGATTTGCTGGACAGGAGCTATAATTCACCCCTCCACTTT	CATSDLLDRSYNSPLHF
many	TRBD1	TRBV5-1	TRBJ2-7	TGCGCCAGCAGCTTGGCACCGGGACAGGGATCCTACGAGCAGTACTTC	CASSLAPGQGSYEQYF
few	.	TRBV13	TRBJ2-7	TGTGCCAGCAGCTTAGGAGGTAGCTACTCCTACGAGCAGTACTTC	CASSLGGSYSYEQYF
.	.	TRBV19	TRBJ1-2	TGTGCCAGTAGGGGAAACGACCCCGGGGAGGTTGGCTACACCTTC	CASRGNDPGEVGYTF
many	TRBD2	TRBV27	TRBJ2-3	TGTGCCAGCAGTTTCCAGCGGGAGATCACAGATACGCAGTATTTT	CASSFQREITDTQYF
many	TRBD1	TRBV6-6	TRBJ2-7	TGTGCCAGCAGTTACGGACAGGGCCCCTACGAGCAGTACTTC	CASSYGQGPYEQYF
.	TRBD1	TRBV12-3/TRBV12-4	TRBJ1-1	TGTGCCAGCAGTATACAGGGGACACTCCACACTGAAGCTTTCTTT	CASSIQGTLHTEAFF
few	.	TRBV20-1	TRBJ2-7	TGCAGTGCTACCCGGGGGCCTGGCGAGCAGTACTTC	CSATRGPGEQYF
many	TRBD1	TRBV2	TRBJ2-1	TGTGCCAGCACAATCCAGGGGGCGGGCAATGAGCAGTTCTTC	CASTIQGAGNEQFF
many	TRBD1	TRBV2	TRBJ2-7	TGTGCCAGCCAAACCGGACAGGGGGCCTCCTACGAGCAGTACTTC	CASQTGQGASYEQYF
few	.	TRBV5-1	TRBJ2-1	TGCGCCAGCAGCTTGTTGGCGCCTACTTACAATGAGCAGTTCTTC	CASSLLAPTYNEQFF
many	.	TRBV5-1	TRBJ2-5	TGCGCCAGCAGCTCCTCCAGCCAAGAGACCCAGTACTTC	CASSSSSQETQYF
few	.	TRBV29-1	TRBJ2-3	TGCAGCGTTTGGGTCCAGGGCACAGATACGCAGTATTTT	CSVWVQGTDTQYF
many	TRBD1	TRBV15	TRBJ2-3	TGTGCCACCAGCAGAGACCCAGGGGGCAGTACAGATACGCAGTATTTT	CATSRDPGGSTDTQYF
.	TRBD2	TRBV29-1	TRBJ2-2	TGCAGCGTGACCGGGACTAGCGGCAGTGGGGGGGAGCTGTTTTTT	CSVTGTSGSGGELFF
.	TRBD2	TRBV10-2	TRBJ2-7	TGCGCCAGCAGCGATAGCGGGAACTCTAACGAGCAGTACTTC	CASSDSGNSNEQYF
.	TRBD2	TRBV18	TRBJ2-1	TGTGCCAGCTCACCACCAGGAACGGGACTAGCGGTCAATGAGCAGTTCTTC	CASSPPGTGLAVNEQFF
.	.	TRBV27	TRBJ2-7	TGTGCCAGCAGTTTATCGGGTCAGGCTGCCTACGAGCAGTACTTC	CASSLSGQAAYEQYF
.	.	TRBV6-5	TRBJ2-7	TGTGCCAGCAGTTACTCGGGGGGCGAGCAGTACTTC	CASSYSGGEQYF
.	.	TRBV29-1	TRBJ1-1	TGCAGCTCGGGGGGGGGCGTTAGAGCTTTCTTT	CSSGGGVRAFF
few	.	TRBV6-2/TRBV6-3	TRBJ2-4	TGTGCCAGCAGTTTTGAAGGAGACATTCAGTACTTC	CASSFEGDIQYF
once	.	TRBV7-9	TRBJ2-4	TGTGCCAGCAGCCCCGGGGTAGCCAAAAACATTCAGTACTTC	CASSPGVAKNIQYF
few	.	TRBV30	TRBJ1-1	TGTGCCTGGAGCGACAGGATTGAAGCTTTCTTT	CAWSDRIEAFF
many	TRBD1	TRBV20-1	TRBJ1-5	TGCAGTGCTAAAAGCGCGGGGACAGGGGTTCAGCCCCAGCATTTT	CSAKSAGTGVQPQHF
few	.	TRBV19	TRBJ1-2	TGTGCCAGTTTTAAGGGGGGCCTCGGCTATGGCTACACCTTC	CASFKGGLGYGYTF
.	.	TRBV6-5	TRBJ1-2	TGTGCCAGCAGACTCGAGAACTATGGCTACACCTTC	CASRLENYGYTF
few	.	TRBV11-1	TRBJ1-4	TGTGCCAGCAGCTTTGGAGGGGGAGGGGGAAAACTGTTTTTT	CASSFGGGGGKLFF
many	.	TRBV20-1	TRBJ2-7	TGCAGTGCGCTACTAGGAGGCGAGCAGTACTTC	CSALLGGEQYF
few	.	TRBV12-3/TRBV12-4	TRBJ2-7	TGTGCCAGCAGTTTAGGGATAATGGCGGGCTACGAGCAGTACTTC	CASSLGIMAGYEQYF
few	TRBD1	TRBV12-3/TRBV12-4	TRBJ1-2	TGTGCCAGCAGTTTAGAACCGGGACAGGCACTTGGCTACACCTTC	CASSLEPGQALGYTF
few	.	TRBV9	TRBJ2-7	TGTGCCAGCAGCCGAGGTGACCCTACCTACGAGCAGTACTTC	CASSRGDPTYEQYF
few	.	TRBV2	TRBJ1-5	TGTGCCAGCAGTGAAGGCTTGAGGGTGAATCAGCCCCAGCATTTT	CASSEGLRVNQPQHF
.	TRBD1	TRBV3-1	TRBJ2-5	TGTGCCAGCAGCCAAGACTCAGGGGGCGGCGAGACCCAGTACTTC	CASSQDSGGGETQYF
few	TRBD2	TRBV27	TRBJ2-2	TGTGCCAGCAGTTTACTGGCGGGAGGAGCCGGGGAGCTGTTTTTT	CASSLLAGGAGELFF
.	.	TRBV30	TRBJ2-2	TGTGCCTGGAGCTCCCGAGGGGGAGCGAACACCGGGGAGCTGTTTTTT	CAWSSRGGANTGELFF